These T cell receptor beta chains were read from a single sample in a study of long-term antiretroviral therapy in people with HIV. Sequencing used immunoSEQ multiplex PCR; TCRdb keeps in-frame clones, though not all of them. The sample consists of more than 20,000 clones, roughly 88% of them appearing once. The source was unsorted PBMCs, collected 1.2 years after starting antiretroviral therapy. The receptors were sampled from a woman aged 40 to 49 with HIV. Both conserved end residues are part of each CDR3. D genes are given only for firm matches. Not every row has a clone size; where given, it reads once, few, many or a size class.

>few|TRBV18|-|TRBJ1-2
TGTGCCAGCTCCCTTGACAGGCTCTATGGCTACACCTTC
CASSLDRLYGYTF
>-|TRBV27|-|TRBJ2-7
TGTGCCAGCAGTTGGGACAGCACCGGGGGCTACGAGCAGTACTTC
CASSWDSTGGYEQYF
>-|TRBV2|-|TRBJ2-2
TGTGCCAGCAGTCGACTTCCGAACACCGGGGAGCTGTTTTTT
CASSRLPNTGELFF
>-|TRBV6-5|TRBD2|TRBJ2-7
TGTGCCAGCAGTTACTCGATACTAGCGGGCTACGAGCAGTACTTC
CASSYSILAGYEQYF
>-|TRBV18|TRBD2|TRBJ2-3
TGTGCCAGCTCACCGGGATTAATACGGGAGGTTAGCACAGATACGCAGTATTTT
CASSPGLIREVSTDTQYF
>-|TRBV7-9|TRBD2|TRBJ2-1
TGTGCCAGCAGCTTAGGACCGGGACTAGATTACAATGAGCAGTTCTTC
CASSLGPGLDYNEQFF
>-|TRBV14|-|TRBJ1-5
TGTGCCAGCAGCCAAGTTCAGGGTCAGCCCCAGCATTTT
CASSQVQGQPQHF
>few|TRBV6-1|TRBD1|TRBJ2-3
TGTGCCAGCAGTGAAACCGGGACAGGGGACTACCCGAGCACAGATACGCAGTATTTT
CASSETGTGDYPSTDTQYF
>-|TRBV2|TRBD2|TRBJ2-1
TGTGCCAGCACTATGGGACTAGCGGGAGTCGGTGAGCAGTTCTTC
CASTMGLAGVGEQFF
>-|TRBV2|TRBD2|TRBJ2-2
TGTGCCAGCAGCGCCCCTCTTGGGAGGGGCTGGAACACCGGGGAGCTGTTTTTT
CASSAPLGRGWNTGELFF
>-|TRBV5-1|TRBD2|TRBJ2-1
TGCGCCAGCCGAACCTATAGCGGGAGTAGTGAGCAGTTCTTC
CASRTYSGSSEQFF
>-|TRBV11-2|-|TRBJ1-5
TGTGCCAGCAGCTTACACAGTAGCAATCAGCCCCAGCATTTT
CASSLHSSNQPQHF
>-|TRBV28|TRBD2|TRBJ2-7
TGTGCCAGCAGTTTTGCCGGGACTAGCGGTTCTTACGAGCAGTACTTC
CASSFAGTSGSYEQYF
>-|TRBV5-1|-|TRBJ1-2
TGCGCCAGCAGCGCCGGGGGAGTCTATGGCTACACCTTC
CASSAGGVYGYTF
>-|TRBV10-2|-|TRBJ2-5
TGCGCCAGCAGTGATTACGAGAAAGAGACCCAGTACTTC
CASSDYEKETQYF
>-|TRBV11-1|TRBD2|TRBJ2-1
TGTGCCAGCAGCTTAGCCCCCGGACTAGCCCGCCCTAATGAGCAGTTCTTC
CASSLAPGLARPNEQFF
>-|TRBV7-8|TRBD2|TRBJ2-3
TGTGCCAGCAGCCGGGACTACCTTAGCACAGATACGCAGTATTTT
CASSRDYLSTDTQYF
>-|TRBV28|TRBD2|TRBJ2-7
TGTGCCAGCAGTTTGAGTAGAGGGGCGGGAGAAAGCCCCGAGCAGTACTTC
CASSLSRGAGESPEQYF
>-|TRBV4-1|-|TRBJ2-5
TGCGCCAGCAGCCAGCCGGGCGGGGAGACCCAGTACTTC
CASSQPGGETQYF
>-|TRBV19|TRBD1|TRBJ1-5
TGTGCCAGTAGTCCGACGCCGCAGGGGGCCCATCAGCCCCAGCATTTT
CASSPTPQGAHQPQHF
>-|TRBV7-9|-|TRBJ2-1
TGTGCCAGCAGCACGGGTGGGGCGGGAACGTACAATGAGCAGTTCTTC
CASSTGGAGTYNEQFF
>-|TRBV18|-|TRBJ2-7
TGTGCCAGCTCAAGTCAGAGTGACTCCTACGAGCAGTACTTC
CASSSQSDSYEQYF
>-|TRBV2|TRBD1|TRBJ1-1
TGTGCCAGCAGTAAAGAAACGCCCGGGACAGGGTTTGTGAAGGAAGCTTTCTTT
CASSKETPGTGFVKEAFF
>once|TRBV27|TRBD2|TRBJ2-1
TGTGCCAGCAGTTCGGTAAGCGGGAGCTCCTACAATGAGCAGTTCTTC
CASSSVSGSSYNEQFF
>-|TRBV14|-|TRBJ2-3
TGTGCCAGCAGCCAAGGCAATGTTAATACGCAGTATTTT
CASSQGNVNTQYF
>-|TRBV6-1|-|TRBJ1-4
TGTGCCAGCAGTGAAGCGGGGGGCTTAGGGGAAAAACTGTTTTTT
CASSEAGGLGEKLFF
>-|TRBV18|-|TRBJ2-5
TGTGCCAGCTCATTTCCCGGGAGTGAAGAGACCCAGTACTTC
CASSFPGSEETQYF
>-|TRBV7-9|TRBD1|TRBJ1-6
TGTGCCAGCCGAGACAGGGTAGATTCACCCCTCCACTTT
CASRDRVDSPLHF
>-|TRBV5-1|-|TRBJ1-1
TGCGCCAGCAGCTTGGGAGGGCTGAACACTGAAGCTTTCTTT
CASSLGGLNTEAFF
>-|TRBV7-9|-|TRBJ2-3
TGTGCCAGCAGCTTCCCCGGGACAGATACGCAGTATTTT
CASSFPGTDTQYF
>few|TRBV18|TRBD1|TRBJ2-7
TGTGCCAGCTCACCTCCTGGACAGGGGGGCAACGAGCAGTACTTC
CASSPPGQGGNEQYF
>-|TRBV4-2|-|TRBJ1-5
TGTGCCAGCGCCCCCGGGACATTTAATCAGCCCCAGCATTTT
CASAPGTFNQPQHF
>-|TRBV5-1|TRBD2|TRBJ2-7
TGCGCCAGCAGCTTGGAGCTAGCGGGAGATGAGCAGTACTTC
CASSLELAGDEQYF
>-|TRBV14|TRBD2|TRBJ2-7
TGTGCCAGCAGCCAAGATAAAAGCGGGAGGCCCTACGAGCAGTACTTC
CASSQDKSGRPYEQYF
>-|TRBV10-3|TRBD2|TRBJ2-1
TGTGCCATCAGTGGACCCATAGAGACTAGCGGGAGTAATGAGCAGTTCTTC
CAISGPIETSGSNEQFF
>-|TRBV4-2|-|TRBJ1-1
TGTGCCAGCAGCAAAACAGTTTTGAACACTGAAGCTTTCTTT
CASSKTVLNTEAFF
>-|TRBV6-1|-|TRBJ2-3
TGTGCTGGGGGGTCCACAGATACGCAGTATTTT
CAGGSTDTQYF
>-|TRBV27|TRBD2|TRBJ2-7
TGTGCCAGCAGGACCGGGACTAGCCCATCAGGAGGGCACGAGCAGTACTTC
CASRTGTSPSGGHEQYF
>-|TRBV11-1|-|TRBJ2-7
TGTGCCAGCAGCTTAGAGGGGCACCTAAGGCTCTACGAGCAGTACTTC
CASSLEGHLRLYEQYF
>-|TRBV4-3|-|TRBJ1-4
TGCGCCAGCAGCCAAGAATCGGATGGGGGCAACGAAAAACTGTTTTTT
CASSQESDGGNEKLFF
>once|TRBV4-1|-|TRBJ1-3
TGCGCCAGCAGCCAAGGGGGGGTCGGAAACACCATATATTTT
CASSQGGVGNTIYF
>-|TRBV5-1|TRBD1|TRBJ1-4
TGCGCCAGCAGCTTGGGAGGGACAGTCGGTGAAAAACTGTTTTTT
CASSLGGTVGEKLFF
>once|TRBV7-8|-|TRBJ2-5
TGTGCCAGCAGCTCTGATAAGGGGGGGGAGACCCAGTACTTC
CASSSDKGGETQYF
>once|TRBV30|-|TRBJ1-2
TGTGCCTGGAGTGTACTGCGTCCTAGGCAGGGTCATGGCTACACCTTC
CAWSVLRPRQGHGYTF
>-|TRBV7-9|TRBD1|TRBJ1-5
TGTGCCAGCAGCTGGGACAGCCATCAGCCCCAGCATTTT
CASSWDSHQPQHF
>-|TRBV28|-|TRBJ1-2
TGTGCCAGCAGTTGGGAAACGGGCACGCTGGGCTATGGCTACACCTTC
CASSWETGTLGYGYTF
>few|TRBV21-1|-|TRBJ2-7
TGTGCCAGCAGCAAGCGACCCCCTTCTCCCGAGCAGTACTTC
CASSKRPPSPEQYF
>once|TRBV28|TRBD1|TRBJ1-5
TGTGCCAGCAGTACCCGGGACAGAACGGGGCAGCCCCAGCATTTT
CASSTRDRTGQPQHF
>-|TRBV13|-|TRBJ2-7
TGTGCCAGCAGCTTGGGGGCAGGGATCTACGAGCAGTACTTC
CASSLGAGIYEQYF
>once|TRBV6-6|-|TRBJ2-5
TGTGCCAGCAGTTACTCCGGGGCCCAGTACTTC
CASSYSGAQYF
>once|TRBV5-1|TRBD1|TRBJ2-1
TGCGCCAGCAGCTTGGTACAGGGGGCAGGCTACAATGAGCAGTTCTTC
CASSLVQGAGYNEQFF